These T cell receptor beta chains were read from a single sample in a study of blood T cell repertoires in COVID-19. Only in-frame clones appear in the TCRdb table, and some are missing; sequencing was by immunoSEQ multiplex PCR. The table has around 700,000 clones, 80% to 90% seen once. Sequenced material: peripheral blood. All receptors come from a young woman with acute or convalescent COVID-19. Both conserved end residues are part of each CDR3.

TRBV24-1	CATSDSGQGNTIYF
TRBV5-1	CASSGVHYGYTF
TRBV3-1/TRBV3-2	CASSQRTVDAYGYTF
TRBV5-6	CASSFGQGSTEAFF
TRBV24-1	CATSDPPGWPFF
TRBV5-1	CASSPGGGSPIYEQYF
TRBV7-3	CASSPSRPGRMGTEAFF
TRBV5-1	CASKQGRQETQYF
TRBV12-3/TRBV12-4	CASSFWQNYGYTF
TRBV5-4	CASRTAPTYEQYF
TRBV6-4	CASSLLAENNEQFF
TRBV19	CASSMEGMNTEAFF
TRBV7-2	CASSLGRENQPQHF
TRBV4-1	CASSQDQGLGGYTF
TRBV2	CASKAGGTYEQYF
TRBV24-1	CATSDPRGGTDTQYF
TRBV11-2	CASSFTVTDGYTF
TRBV7-9	CASSLETEGGTF
TRBV5-4	CASSFGAYNEQFF
TRBV3-1/TRBV3-2	CASSLRGGGQPQHF
TRBV2	CASSLRQELYGYTF
TRBV19	CASSSATYSPLHF
TRBV19	CASSIDREGPYEQYF
TRBV15	CATSRAGGYTF
TRBV25-1	CASQGQGETEAFF
TRBV21-1	CASSKDGGGLTEAFF
TRBV7-3	CASSPTGQSYGYTF
TRBV29-1	CSVDQRRLLRGHGNTIYF
TRBV19	CASSGFTTDTQYF
TRBV12-5	CASGLSGLPQPQHF
TRBV6-5	CASNQDRGLSGELFF
TRBV4-1	CASSPTGYEQYF
TRBV5-1	CASSQPTGSDREYEQYF
TRBV18	CASSPGTGPEKLFF
TRBV19	CASRLTGSPNYGYTF
TRBV19	CASSGTNTARNQPQHF
TRBV5-1	CASSNRVSGELFF
TRBV11-2	CASTLDRTNYGYTF
TRBV6-5	CASSTRTGRGNTIYF
TRBV3-1/TRBV3-2	CASSQDRVSGEAFF